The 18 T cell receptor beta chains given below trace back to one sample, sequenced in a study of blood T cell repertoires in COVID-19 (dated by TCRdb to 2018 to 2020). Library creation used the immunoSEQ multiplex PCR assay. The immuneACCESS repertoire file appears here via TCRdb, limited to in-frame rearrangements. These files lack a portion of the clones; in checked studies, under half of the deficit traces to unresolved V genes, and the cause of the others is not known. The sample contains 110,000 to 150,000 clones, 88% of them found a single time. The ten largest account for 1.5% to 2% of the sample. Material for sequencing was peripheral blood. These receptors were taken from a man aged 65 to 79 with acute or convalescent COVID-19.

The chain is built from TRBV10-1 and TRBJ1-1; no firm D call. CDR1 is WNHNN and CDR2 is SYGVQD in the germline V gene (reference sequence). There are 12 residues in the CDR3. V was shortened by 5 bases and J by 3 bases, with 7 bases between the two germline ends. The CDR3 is CASSSRDTEAFF. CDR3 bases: TGCGCCAGCAGTAGCCGGGACACTGAAGCTTTCTTT.

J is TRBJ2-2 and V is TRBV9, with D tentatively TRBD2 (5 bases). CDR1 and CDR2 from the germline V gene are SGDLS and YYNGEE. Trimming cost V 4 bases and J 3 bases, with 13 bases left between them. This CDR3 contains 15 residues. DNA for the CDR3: TGTGCCAGCAGCTACGGCGGGCGGGACACCGGGGAGCTGTTTTTT. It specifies CASSYGGRDTGELFF.

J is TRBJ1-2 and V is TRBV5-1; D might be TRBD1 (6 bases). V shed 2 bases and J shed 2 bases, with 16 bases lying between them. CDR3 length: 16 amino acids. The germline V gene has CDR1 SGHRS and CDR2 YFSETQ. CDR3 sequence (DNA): TGCGCCAGCAGCTTCGGGGGGCAGCTAGGGAACTATGGCTACACCTTC. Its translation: CASSFGGQLGNYGYTF.

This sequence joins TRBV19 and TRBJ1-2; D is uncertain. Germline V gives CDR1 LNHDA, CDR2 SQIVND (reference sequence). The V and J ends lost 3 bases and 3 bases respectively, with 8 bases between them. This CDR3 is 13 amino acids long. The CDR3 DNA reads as TGTGCCAGTAGTATTATTCTTGACTATGGCTACACCTTC. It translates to CASSIILDYGYTF.

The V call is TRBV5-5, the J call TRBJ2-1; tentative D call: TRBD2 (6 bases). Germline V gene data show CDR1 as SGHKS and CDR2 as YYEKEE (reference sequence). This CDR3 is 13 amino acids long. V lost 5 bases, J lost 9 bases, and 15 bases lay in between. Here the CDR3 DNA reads TGTGCCAGCAGTAGACTAGATGGAGTTGAGCAGTTCTTC. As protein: CASSRLDGVEQFF.

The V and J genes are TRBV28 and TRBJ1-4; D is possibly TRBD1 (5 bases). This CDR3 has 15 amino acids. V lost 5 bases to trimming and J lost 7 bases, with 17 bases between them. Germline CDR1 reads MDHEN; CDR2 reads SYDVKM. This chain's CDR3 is CASSTASGTPEKLFF. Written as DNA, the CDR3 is TGTGCCAGCAGTACGGCCTCCGGGACTCCTGAAAAACTGTTTTTT. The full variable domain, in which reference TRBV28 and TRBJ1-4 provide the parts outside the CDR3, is DVKVTQSSRYLVKRTGEKVFLECVQDMDHENMFWYRQDPGLGLRLIYFSYDVKMKEKGDIPEGYSVSREKKERFSLILESASTNQTSMYLCASSTASGTPEKLFFGSGTQLSVL.

In DNA, the CDR3 is TGTGCCAGCAGCTTTGGACAGGCGGGGGGCTACACCTTC. It translates to CASSFGQAGGYTF. This sequence joins TRBV6-5 and TRBJ1-2; 7 nucleotides align to TRBD1. Germline trimming cut 6 bases from V and 8 bases from J; bases unmatched to any gene: 9. CDR3 length: 13 amino acids. Germline-derived CDR1 and CDR2 are MNHEY and SVGAGI.

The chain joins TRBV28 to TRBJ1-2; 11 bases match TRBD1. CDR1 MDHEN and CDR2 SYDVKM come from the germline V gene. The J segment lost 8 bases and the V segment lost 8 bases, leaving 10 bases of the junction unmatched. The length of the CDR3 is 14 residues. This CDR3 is CASGTGQGAQGYTF. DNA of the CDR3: TGTGCCAGCGGAACTGGACAGGGGGCTCAGGGCTACACCTTC.

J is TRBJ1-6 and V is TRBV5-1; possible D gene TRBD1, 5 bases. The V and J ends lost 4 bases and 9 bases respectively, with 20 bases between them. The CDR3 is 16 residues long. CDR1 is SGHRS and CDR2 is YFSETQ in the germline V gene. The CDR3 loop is CASSDRAPRGGSPLHF. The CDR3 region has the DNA TGCGCCAGCAGCGACCGGGCCCCGCGGGGGGGTTCACCCCTCCACTTT.

The DNA for the CDR3 is TGTGCCAGCAGCCTCGAACTGAGCTCTGGAAACACCATATATTTT. Translated, it gives CASSLELSSGNTIYF. The chain carries TRBV3-1 (or the pseudogene TRBV3-2) and TRBJ1-3, with D hard to call. This CDR3 comprises 15 residues. CDR1 and CDR2 from the germline V gene are LGHDT and YNNKEL (reference sequence). V was pared by 4 bases and J by 0 bases, with 10 bases between.

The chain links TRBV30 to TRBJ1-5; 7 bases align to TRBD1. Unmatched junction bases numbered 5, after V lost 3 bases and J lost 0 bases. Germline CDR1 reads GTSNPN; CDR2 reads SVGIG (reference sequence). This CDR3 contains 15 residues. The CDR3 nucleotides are TGTGCCTGGAGCCCCGACAGGGCTAGCAATCAGCCCCAGCATTTT. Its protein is CAWSPDRASNQPQHF.

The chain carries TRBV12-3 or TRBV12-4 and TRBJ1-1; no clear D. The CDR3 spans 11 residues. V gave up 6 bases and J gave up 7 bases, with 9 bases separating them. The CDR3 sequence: CASSLISEAFF. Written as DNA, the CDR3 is TGTGCCAGCAGCCTAATAAGTGAAGCTTTCTTT.

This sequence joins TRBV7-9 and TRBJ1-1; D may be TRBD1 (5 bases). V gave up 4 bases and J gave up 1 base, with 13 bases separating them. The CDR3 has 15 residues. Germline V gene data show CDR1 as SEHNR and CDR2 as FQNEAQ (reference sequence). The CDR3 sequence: CASSSLGEGNTEAFF. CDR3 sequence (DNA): TGTGCCAGCAGCTCATTAGGGGAGGGGAACACTGAAGCTTTCTTT.

The DNA for the CDR3 is TGTGCCAGCAGTAAATCCGGTCGGACCCAGTACTTC. Its protein product is CASSKSGRTQYF. The chain uses TRBV2 and TRBJ2-5, with D hard to call. CDR1 and CDR2 from the germline V gene are SNHLY and FYNNEI. V shed 5 bases and J shed 7 bases, with 11 bases lying between them. The CDR3 is made up of 12 amino acids.

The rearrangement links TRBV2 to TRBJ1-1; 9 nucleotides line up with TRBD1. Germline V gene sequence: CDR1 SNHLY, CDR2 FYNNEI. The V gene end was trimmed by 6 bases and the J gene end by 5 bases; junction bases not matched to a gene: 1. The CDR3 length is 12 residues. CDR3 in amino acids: CASRGTGTEAFF. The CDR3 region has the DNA TGTGCCAGCAGGGGGACAGGGACTGAAGCTTTCTTT.

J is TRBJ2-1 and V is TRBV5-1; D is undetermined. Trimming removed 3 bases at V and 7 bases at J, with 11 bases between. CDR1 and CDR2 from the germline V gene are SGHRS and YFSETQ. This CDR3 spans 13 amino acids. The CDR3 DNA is TGCGCCAGCAGCTCCCCAGGCCAAAATGAGCAGTTCTTC. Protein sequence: CASSSPGQNEQFF.

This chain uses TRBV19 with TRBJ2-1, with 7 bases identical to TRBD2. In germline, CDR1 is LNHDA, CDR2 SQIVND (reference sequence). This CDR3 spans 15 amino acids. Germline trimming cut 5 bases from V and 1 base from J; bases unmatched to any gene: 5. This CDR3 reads CASSVLGGSYNEQFF. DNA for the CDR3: TGTGCCAGTAGTGTATTGGGGGGGTCCTACAATGAGCAGTTCTTC. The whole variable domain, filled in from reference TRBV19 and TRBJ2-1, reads DGGITQSPKYLFRKEGQNVTLSCEQNLNHDAMYWYRQDPGQGLRLIYYSQIVNDFQKGDIAEGYSVSREKKESFPLTVTSAQKNPTAFYLCASSVLGGSYNEQFFGPGTRLTVL.

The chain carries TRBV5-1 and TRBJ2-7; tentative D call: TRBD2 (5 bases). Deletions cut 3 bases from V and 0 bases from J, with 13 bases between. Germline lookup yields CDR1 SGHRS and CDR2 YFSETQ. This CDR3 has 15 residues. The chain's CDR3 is CASSSGIQYSYEQYF. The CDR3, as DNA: TGCGCCAGCAGCTCCGGGATCCAATACTCCTACGAGCAGTACTTC.